This T cell receptor beta chain was sequenced during a study of cytomegalovirus exposure and HLA in healthy donors. Each donor was healthy, and each was a bone marrow donor. Overall study findings and caveats: The study carried out a later analysis of TCR beta sequences. It associated around 17,000 of them with specific HLA alleles at a false discovery rate of 0.05. The study dropped some indistinguishable V segments, TRBV6-2 and TRBV6-3 among them. A later analysis linked a missense variant in DCLRE1C to the trimming of TCR beta V and J genes.

In its sample, this clone was seen a few times. Its antigen remains unknown. The CDR3 loop spans 12 amino acids. V was cut by 3 bases and J by 6 bases, with 9 bases left in between. Germline V gene lookup returns CDR1 SEHNR and CDR2 FQNEAQ (reference sequence). Primers: 60 Vbeta forward and 13 Jbeta reverse. Generated by immunoSEQ multiplex PCR, the TCRdb table keeps only in-frame clones and is missing some. There are roughly 40,000 clones in the sample; 50% to 55% occur only once, and 12% lies in the top ten. The chain couples TRBV7-9 to TRBJ2-7; possibly TRBD1 for D (6 bases). Input material: PBMCs. This clonotype was sampled from a human donor in good health. In DNA, the CDR3 is TGTGCCAGCAGCTTGACAGGAGTCGAGCAGTACTTC. Its protein product is CASSLTGVEQYF.